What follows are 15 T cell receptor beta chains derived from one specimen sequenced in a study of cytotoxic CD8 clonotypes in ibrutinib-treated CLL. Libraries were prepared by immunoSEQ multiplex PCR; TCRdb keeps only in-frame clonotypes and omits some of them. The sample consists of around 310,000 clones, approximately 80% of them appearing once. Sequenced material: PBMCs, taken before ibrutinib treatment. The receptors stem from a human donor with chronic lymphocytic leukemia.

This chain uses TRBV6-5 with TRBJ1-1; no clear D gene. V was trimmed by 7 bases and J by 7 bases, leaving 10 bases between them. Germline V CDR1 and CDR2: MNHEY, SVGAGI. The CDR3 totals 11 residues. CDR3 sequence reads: CASTKSGEAFF. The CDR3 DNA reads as TGTGCCAGCACTAAAAGCGGTGAAGCTTTCTTT.

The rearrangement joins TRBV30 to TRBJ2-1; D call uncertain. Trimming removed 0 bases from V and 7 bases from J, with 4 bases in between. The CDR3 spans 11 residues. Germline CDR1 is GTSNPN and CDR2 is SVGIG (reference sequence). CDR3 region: CAWSVRNEQFF. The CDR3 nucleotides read TGTGCCTGGAGTGTAAGGAATGAGCAGTTCTTC.

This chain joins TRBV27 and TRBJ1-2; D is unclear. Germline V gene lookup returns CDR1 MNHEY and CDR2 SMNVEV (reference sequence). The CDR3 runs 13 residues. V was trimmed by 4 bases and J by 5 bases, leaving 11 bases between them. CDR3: CASSYSNGYGYTF. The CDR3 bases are TGTGCCAGCAGTTACTCGAATGGTTATGGCTACACCTTC.

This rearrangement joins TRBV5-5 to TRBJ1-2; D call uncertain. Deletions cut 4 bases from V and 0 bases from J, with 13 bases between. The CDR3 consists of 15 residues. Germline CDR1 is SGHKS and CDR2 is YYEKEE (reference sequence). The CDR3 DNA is TGTGCCAGCAGCCTGGACGGCAGAACTAACTATGGCTACACCTTC. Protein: CASSLDGRTNYGYTF.

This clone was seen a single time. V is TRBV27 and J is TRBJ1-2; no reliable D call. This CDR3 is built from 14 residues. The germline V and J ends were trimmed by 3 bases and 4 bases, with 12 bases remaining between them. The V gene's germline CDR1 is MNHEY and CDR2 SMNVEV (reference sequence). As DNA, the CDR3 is TGTGCCAGCAGTTTTGATGCCTTAGGCTATGGCTACACCTTC. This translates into CASSFDALGYGYTF.

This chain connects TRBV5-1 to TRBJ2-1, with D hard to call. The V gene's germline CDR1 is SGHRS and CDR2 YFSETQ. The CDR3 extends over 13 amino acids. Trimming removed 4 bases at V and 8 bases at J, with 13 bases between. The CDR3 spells CASSKRVGDEQFF. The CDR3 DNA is TGCGCCAGCAGCAAAAGGGTCGGAGATGAGCAGTTCTTC. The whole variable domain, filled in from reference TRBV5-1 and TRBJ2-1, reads KAGVTQTPRYLIKTRGQQVTLSCSPISGHRSVSWYQQTPGQGLQFLFEYFSETQRNKGNFPGRFSGRQFSNSRSEMNVSTLELGDSALYLCASSKRVGDEQFFGPGTRLTVL.

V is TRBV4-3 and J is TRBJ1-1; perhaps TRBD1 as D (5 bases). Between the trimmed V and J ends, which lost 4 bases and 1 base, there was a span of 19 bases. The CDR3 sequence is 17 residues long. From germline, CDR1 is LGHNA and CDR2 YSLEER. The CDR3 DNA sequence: TGCGCCAGCAGCCGCTCCGCGGGGGGTTACAGGAACACTGAAGCTTTCTTT. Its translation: CASSRSAGGYRNTEAFF.

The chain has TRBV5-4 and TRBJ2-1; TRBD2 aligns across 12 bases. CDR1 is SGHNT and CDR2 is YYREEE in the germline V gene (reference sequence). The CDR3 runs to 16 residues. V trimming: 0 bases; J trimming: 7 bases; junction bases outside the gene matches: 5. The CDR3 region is CASSLGAGLAGNEQFF. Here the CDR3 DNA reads TGTGCCAGCAGCTTGGGCGCTGGACTAGCGGGGAATGAGCAGTTCTTC.

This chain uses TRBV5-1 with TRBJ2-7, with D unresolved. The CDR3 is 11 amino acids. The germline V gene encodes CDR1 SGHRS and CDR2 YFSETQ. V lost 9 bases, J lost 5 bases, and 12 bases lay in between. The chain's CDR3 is CANLTTDEQYF. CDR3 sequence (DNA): TGCGCCAACCTAACAACGGACGAGCAGTACTTC.

As DNA, the CDR3 is TGTGCCAGCAGTTTTTTGGGGGCAACCGGTAATCAGCCCCAGCATTTT. This translates into CASSFLGATGNQPQHF. The V call is TRBV27, the J call TRBJ1-5; tentative D call: TRBD1 (6 bases). The germline V gene has CDR1 MNHEY and CDR2 SMNVEV (reference sequence). The V and J ends lost 3 bases and 4 bases respectively, with 16 bases between them. The CDR3 contains 16 residues.

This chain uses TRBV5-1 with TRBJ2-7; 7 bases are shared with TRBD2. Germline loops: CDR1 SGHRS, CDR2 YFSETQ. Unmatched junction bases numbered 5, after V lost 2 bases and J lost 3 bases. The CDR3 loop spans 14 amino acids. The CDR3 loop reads CASSFGGGNYEQYF. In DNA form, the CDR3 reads TGCGCCAGCAGCTTTGGCGGGGGAAACTACGAGCAGTACTTC.

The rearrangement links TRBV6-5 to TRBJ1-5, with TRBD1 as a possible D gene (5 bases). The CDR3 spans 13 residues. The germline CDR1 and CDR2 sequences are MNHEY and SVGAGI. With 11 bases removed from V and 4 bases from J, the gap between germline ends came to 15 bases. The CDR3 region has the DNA TGTGCCTCCAAGGAACAGGCTAATCAGCCCCAGCATTTT. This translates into CASKEQANQPQHF.

The DNA of the CDR3 is TGCGCCAGCAGCCTTGGCGGCGAGGCCTTCTCTGGAAACACCATATATTTT. Protein sequence: CASSLGGEAFSGNTIYF. The chain is built from TRBV4-3 and TRBJ1-3; D uncertain. CDR3 length: 17 residues. The V end was cut by 4 bases, the J end by 0 bases, with 16 bases between. Per germline, CDR1 LGHNA and CDR2 YSLEER.

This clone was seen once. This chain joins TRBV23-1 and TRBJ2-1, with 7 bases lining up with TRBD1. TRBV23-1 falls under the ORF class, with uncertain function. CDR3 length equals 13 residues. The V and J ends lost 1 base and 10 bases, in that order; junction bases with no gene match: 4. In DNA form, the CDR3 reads TGCGCCAGCAGTCAATACAGGGGAGACGAGCAGTTCTTC. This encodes CASSQYRGDEQFF.

The CDR3 sequence is CASSLTQTNEQFF. In nucleotides, the CDR3 is TGCGCCAGCAGCTTGACCCAGACCAATGAGCAGTTCTTC. The J gene is TRBJ2-1, the V gene TRBV5-1; D gene ambiguous. Germline V gene lookup returns CDR1 SGHRS and CDR2 YFSETQ. Trimming removed 1 base from V and 6 bases from J, with 8 bases in between. The CDR3 extends over 13 amino acids.